This record looks at one T cell receptor beta chain sequence and its context. This clonotype was counted between two and nine times. There is no known antigen for this receptor. Qualities for individual bases were not recorded, and no much larger clone is one base off. The data derive from a study of tumor-infiltrating lymphocytes in primary liver carcinoma (dated by TCRdb to about 2017). With respect to the entire study: Of the five patients (three men and two women, aged 30 to 69 years), four had hepatocellular carcinoma and one had combined HCC and intrahepatic cholangiocarcinoma. The tumors of the five patients were staged as T1-T3 N0M0, with maximum diameters ranging from roughly 4 to 11 cm. Roughly 3.5 to 7.5 million productive TCRbeta reads were obtained per sample, and no significant difference in read depth was found between tissue types. For each liver tumor, the study sampled five regions along with adjacent normal tissue and blood, and applied TCRbeta repertoire sequencing, expression microarrays and whole-exome sequencing. A total of roughly 35 specimens from 5 patients underwent TCRbeta repertoire sequencing, comprising some 25 tumor regions, 5 adjacent noncancerous liver tissues and 5 peripheral blood samples. The 20 to 30 tumor region samples were profiled with Agilent mRNA microarrays so that TCRbeta repertoire diversity could be related to the local molecular phenotype. Technical replicate repertoires showed high reproducibility, with mean shared-clone rates near 0.89 and correlation coefficients above 0.95. The study at large found these results: A significantly larger repertoire fraction was made up by the top 250 clones in tumors than in blood (p = 0.039). Repertoire overlap was found to be higher between tumor regions (mean roughly 36%) than between tumor-adjacent (around 17%) or tumor-blood (about 14%) pairs, consistent with antigen-driven expansion. With just 4 or 5 patients in the study, the authors point out that the findings should be validated in a larger study. Only about 7.5-25% of top clones were found in all five regions of a tumor, suggesting spatial heterogeneity of tumor-infiltrating T cells. Because the samples were bulk and unsorted, CD4+ and CD8+ T cell repertoires could not be compared. Because only the TCR beta chain was sequenced and unpaired alpha chains were not captured, true repertoire diversity is likely underestimated.

Without any cell sorting, total RNA and DNA were extracted together from approximately 20-30 mg of bulk tissue using the AllPrep DNA/RNA mini kit. Surgical resection was performed in China between November 2015 and 2016 on about 5 patients with histopathologically diagnosed primary liver carcinoma. Chronic HBV infection was present in the patients, and the patients were treatment-naive at sampling. Each tumor was sampled at five spatially separated regions: the tumor centre plus the superior, inferior, left-lateral and right-lateral poles. According to histology, viable tumor cells made up more than 80% of every tumor sample. Pieces of fresh tumor and adjacent tissue were cut in half, with one half kept in RNAlater at -80 degrees C and the other half sent for histology. TCRbeta-specific cDNA was reverse-transcribed from 500 ng total RNA using a constant-region primer and ProtoScript II reverse transcriptase. Construction of the TCRbeta libraries relied on three nested rounds of multiplex PCR, following a slightly modified ARM-PCR procedure. Multiplex TRBV1-TRBV30 forward primers and a Cbeta reverse primer were used in the first two PCR rounds, each of which was run for around 10 cycles. Sample barcodes and Illumina adapters were attached in a final 25-cycle PCR using Deep VentR polymerase. Before sequencing, amplicons of 200-500 bp were purified from gel using a QIAquick gel extraction kit. An Illumina HiSeq 2500 was used to sequence the TCRbeta amplicons, generating 250-bp paired-end reads. Processing in the source paper ran as follows. Quality trimming of reads was performed with Trimmomatic v0.33, and paired reads were merged with FLASH v1.2.11 so that full CDR3 sequences could be recovered. MiGEC v1.2.1b assigned V, D and J germline segments to the rearranged TCRbeta sequences. Clonotype statistics and Shannon-Wiener diversity indices were calculated with VDJtools v1.0.0. Except for diversity analysis, only each sample's 250 most abundant clonotypes were used in subsequent analyses to reduce sampling bias. The public reads were run again by TCRdb, first through fastp at Q25 and then through MiXCR, and only productive beta chains were kept. Each CDR3 protein appears once, grouped with its most common genes and DNA. What appears here as the V and J calls and clone size reflects TCRdb's work, not the paper's. The sample records around 22,000 distinct CDR3 sequences, more than 70% of which are singletons. The ten largest clones take up less than 40% of the sample.

The germline V gene yields SGHAT for CDR1 and FQNNGV for CDR2. V lost 6 bases and J lost 7 bases; the stretch between them is 21 bases long. The CDR3 runs 15 residues from the cysteine to the phenylalanine. CDR3 DNA is the only sequence kept; it has 45 bases, read in frame from the first base. The TCR was taken from a woman in her 30s with primary liver carcinoma and hepatitis B virus infection. This receptor chain uses TRBV11-2 and TRBJ1-1; there is no confident call for the D gene. The specimen was liver tumor tissue from sampling region 2. What this sample's cell subset or site label stands for: tumor region T2, inferior pole. The bases are TGTGCCAGCAGTTTGAAAAGAGGGATGTTAAATGAAGCTTTCTTT. Its protein reads: CASSLKRGMLNEAFF. The variable domain in full, with residues beyond the CDR3 obtained from the reference TRBV11-2 and TRBJ1-1 genes, is EAGVAQSPRYKIIEKRQSVAFWCNPISGHATLYWYQQILGQGPKLLIQFQNNGVVDDSQLPKDRFSAERLKGVDSTLKIQPAKLEDSAVYLCASSLKRGMLNEAFFGQGTRLTVV.